This paragraph covers one T cell receptor beta chain sequence. This receptor's antigen is unknown. Per-base qualities were not stored, and no clone one base away is much larger. The data were taken from a study of T cell changes during pregnancy in multiple sclerosis (dated by TCRdb to between 2019 and 2020). Background for the entire study: In women with multiple sclerosis, the researchers looked at how the T cell repertoire shifted as pregnancy progressed.

The library was built by means of the immunoSEQ multiplex PCR assay. This immuneACCESS table, as held by TCRdb, lists in-frame sequences with V and J called but not all clones. Of the missing ones, under half trace to an unresolved V gene in checked studies; the others have no known cause. This sample has about 41,000 clones in its table, and 90% of those were observed once. The ten largest clones represent about 7% of the sample. The germline V gene provides CDR1 SGDLS and CDR2 YYNGEE. V is cut by 0 bases and J by 1 base, and the space between the germline ends is 10 bases. The CDR3 sequence holds 15 residues, the cysteine and phenylalanine included. Just CDR3 DNA is preserved here, 45 bases in frame from base 1.

The rearranged chain carries TRBV9 and TRBJ1-1, with no confident D gene call. The clonotype originates from a female donor with multiple sclerosis, enrolled in a pregnancy study. Sequenced here: CD8+ T cells from peripheral blood mononuclear cells, sampled in the third trimester of pregnancy. For the CDR3, the sequence is CASSVDEVPNTEAFF. The nucleotides read TGTGCCAGCAGCGTAGACGAGGTACCGAACACTGAAGCTTTCTTT.